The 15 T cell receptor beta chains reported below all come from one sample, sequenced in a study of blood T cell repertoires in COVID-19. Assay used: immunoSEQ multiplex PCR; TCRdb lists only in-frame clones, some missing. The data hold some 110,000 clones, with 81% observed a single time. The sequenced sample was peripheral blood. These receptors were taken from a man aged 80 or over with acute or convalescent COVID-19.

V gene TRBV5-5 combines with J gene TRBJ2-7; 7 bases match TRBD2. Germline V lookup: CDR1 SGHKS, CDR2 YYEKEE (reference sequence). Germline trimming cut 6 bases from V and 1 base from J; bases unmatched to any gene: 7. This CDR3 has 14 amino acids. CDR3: CASTRLAVSYEQYF. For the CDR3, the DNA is TGTGCCAGCACCCGACTAGCCGTGTCCTACGAGCAGTACTTC.

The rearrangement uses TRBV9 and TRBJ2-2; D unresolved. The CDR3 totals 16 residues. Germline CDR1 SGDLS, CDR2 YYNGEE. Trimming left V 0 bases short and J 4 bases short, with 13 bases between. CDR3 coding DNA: TGTGCCAGCAGCGTAGGGGCAGACGTTATCACCGGGGAGCTGTTTTTT. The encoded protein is CASSVGADVITGELFF.

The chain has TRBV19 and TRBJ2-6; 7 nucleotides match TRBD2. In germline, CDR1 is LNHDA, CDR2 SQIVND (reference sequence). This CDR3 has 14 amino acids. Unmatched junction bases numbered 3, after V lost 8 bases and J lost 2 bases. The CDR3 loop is CASARGAGANVLTF. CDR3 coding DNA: TGTGCCAGTGCCCGGGGGGCTGGGGCCAACGTCCTGACTTTC.

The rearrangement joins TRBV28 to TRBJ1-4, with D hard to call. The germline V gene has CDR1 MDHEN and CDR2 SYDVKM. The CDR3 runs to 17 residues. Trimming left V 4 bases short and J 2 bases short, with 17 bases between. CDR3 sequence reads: CASSSLLGSRTNEKLFF. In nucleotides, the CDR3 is TGTGCCAGCAGTTCCCTACTTGGCTCGAGGACTAATGAAAAACTGTTTTTT.

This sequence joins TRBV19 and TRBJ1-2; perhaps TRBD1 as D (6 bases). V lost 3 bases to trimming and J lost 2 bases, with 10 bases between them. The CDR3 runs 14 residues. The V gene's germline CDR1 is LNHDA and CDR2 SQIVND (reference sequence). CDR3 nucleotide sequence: TGTGCCAGTAGTATTCCGGGACAAAACTATGGCTACACCTTC. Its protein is CASSIPGQNYGYTF.

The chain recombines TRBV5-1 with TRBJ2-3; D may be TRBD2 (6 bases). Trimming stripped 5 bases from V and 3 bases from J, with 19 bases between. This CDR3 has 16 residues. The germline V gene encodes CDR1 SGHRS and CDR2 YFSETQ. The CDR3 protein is CASRQFSGVGTDTQYF. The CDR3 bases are TGCGCCAGCAGGCAATTTAGCGGAGTCGGGACAGATACGCAGTATTTT. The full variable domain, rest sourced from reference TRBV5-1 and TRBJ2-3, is KAGVTQTPRYLIKTRGQQVTLSCSPISGHRSVSWYQQTPGQGLQFLFEYFSETQRNKGNFPGRFSGRQFSNSRSEMNVSTLELGDSALYLCASRQFSGVGTDTQYFGPGTRLTVL.

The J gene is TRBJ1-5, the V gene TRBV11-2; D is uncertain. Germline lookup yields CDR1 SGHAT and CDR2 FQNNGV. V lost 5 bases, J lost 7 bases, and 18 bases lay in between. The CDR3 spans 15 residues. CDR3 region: CASSVSSPGSQPQHF. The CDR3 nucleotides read TGTGCCAGCAGCGTCTCCAGCCCGGGAAGCCAGCCCCAGCATTTT.

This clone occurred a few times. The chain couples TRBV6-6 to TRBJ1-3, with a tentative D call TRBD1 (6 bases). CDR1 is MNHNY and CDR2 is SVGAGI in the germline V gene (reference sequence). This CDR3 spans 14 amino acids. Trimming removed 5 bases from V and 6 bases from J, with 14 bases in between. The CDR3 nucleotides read TGTGCCAGCAGTGGTGCAGGGGAGAAAAACACCATATATTTT. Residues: CASSGAGEKNTIYF.

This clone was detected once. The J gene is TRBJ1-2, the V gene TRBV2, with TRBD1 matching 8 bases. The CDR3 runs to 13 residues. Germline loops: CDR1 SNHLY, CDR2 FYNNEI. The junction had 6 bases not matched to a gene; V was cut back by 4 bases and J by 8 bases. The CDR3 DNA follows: TGTGCCAGCAGTGTTACCGACAGGGGCGGCTACACCTTC. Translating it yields CASSVTDRGGYTF. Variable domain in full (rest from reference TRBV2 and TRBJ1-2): EPEVTQTPSHQVTQMGQEVILRCVPISNHLYFYWYRQILGQKVEFLVSFYNNEISEKSEIFDDQFSVERPDGSNFTLKIRSTKLEDSAMYFCASSVTDRGGYTFGSGTRLTVV.

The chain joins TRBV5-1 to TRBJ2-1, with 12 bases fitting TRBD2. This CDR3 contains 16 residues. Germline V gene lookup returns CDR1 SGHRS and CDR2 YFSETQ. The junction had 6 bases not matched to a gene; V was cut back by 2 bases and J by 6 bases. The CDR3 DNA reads TGCGCCAGCAGCTTACCGACTAGCGGGAGTGTCAATGAGCAGTTCTTC. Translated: CASSLPTSGSVNEQFF.

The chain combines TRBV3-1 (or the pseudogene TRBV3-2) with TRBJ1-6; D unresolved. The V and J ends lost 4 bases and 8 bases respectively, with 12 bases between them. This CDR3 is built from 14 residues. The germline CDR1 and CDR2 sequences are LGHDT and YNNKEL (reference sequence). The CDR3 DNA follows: TGTGCCAGCAGCCCCAGAGTCGGGGATTCACCCCTCCACTTT. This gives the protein CASSPRVGDSPLHF.

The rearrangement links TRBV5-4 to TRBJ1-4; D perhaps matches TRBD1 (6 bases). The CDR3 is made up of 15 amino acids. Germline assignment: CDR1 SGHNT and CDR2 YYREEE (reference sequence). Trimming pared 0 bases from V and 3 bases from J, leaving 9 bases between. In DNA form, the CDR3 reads TGTGCCAGCAGCTTGGGGGGGCGGCCTAATGAAAAACTGTTTTTT. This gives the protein CASSLGGRPNEKLFF.

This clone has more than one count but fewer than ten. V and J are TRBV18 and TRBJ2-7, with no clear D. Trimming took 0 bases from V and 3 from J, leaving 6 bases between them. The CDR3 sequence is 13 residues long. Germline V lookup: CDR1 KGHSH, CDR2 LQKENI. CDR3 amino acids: CASSPPNNYEQYF. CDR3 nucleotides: TGTGCCAGCTCACCACCGAACAACTACGAGCAGTACTTC. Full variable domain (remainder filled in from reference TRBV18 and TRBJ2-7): NAGVMQNPRHLVRRRGQEARLRCSPMKGHSHVYWYRQLPEEGLKFMVYLQKENIIDESGMPKERFSAEFPKEGPSILRIQQVVRGDSAAYFCASSPPNNYEQYFGPGTRLTVT.

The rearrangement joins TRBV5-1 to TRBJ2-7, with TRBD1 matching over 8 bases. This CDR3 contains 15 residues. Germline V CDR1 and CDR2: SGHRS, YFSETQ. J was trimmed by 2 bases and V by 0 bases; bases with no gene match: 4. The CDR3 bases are TGCGCCAGCAGCTTGGCAGGGGGCAAGACCTACGAGCAGTACTTC. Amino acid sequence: CASSLAGGKTYEQYF.

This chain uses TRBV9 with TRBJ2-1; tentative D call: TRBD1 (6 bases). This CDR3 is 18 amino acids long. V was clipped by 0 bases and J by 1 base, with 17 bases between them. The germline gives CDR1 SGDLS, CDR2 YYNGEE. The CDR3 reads CASSVARSIGGSYNEQFF. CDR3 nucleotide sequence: TGTGCCAGCAGCGTAGCTAGGTCGATAGGGGGTTCCTACAATGAGCAGTTCTTC. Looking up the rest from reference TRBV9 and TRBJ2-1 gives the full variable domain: DSGVTQTPKHLITATGQRVTLRCSPRSGDLSVYWYQQSLDQGLQFLIQYYNGEERAKGNILERFSAQQFPDLHSELNLSSLELGDSALYFCASSVARSIGGSYNEQFFGPGTRLTVL.